These 11 T cell receptor beta chains share one sample of origin, sequenced in a study of blood T cells in healthy people across ages (dated by TCRdb to between 2014 and 2016). Preparation of the library involved 5' RACE. The sample was run on an Illumina HiSeq 2500. A second PCR of about 6 to 12 cycles was performed with a sample-barcoded 5' primer and a J-beta primer mix. Starting from the raw public reads, TCRdb applied fastp trimming at Q25, assembled clones with MiXCR and retained in-frame beta chains. Identical CDR3 proteins give one entry, which carries the most common genes and DNA. Recorded for this sample are about 640,000 distinct CDR3 sequences; about 30% of them occurred a single time. The ten largest clones capture 15% to 19% of the sample. Sequenced: blood. All receptors come from a woman of 80 years or more in good health.

To note about this clonotype: A much larger clone lies a single base off, so this may be a read error. This rearrangement joins TRBV6-2 or TRBV6-3 to TRBJ2-4; 10 bases align to TRBD1. This CDR3 is 16 amino acids long. The V gene's germline CDR1 is MNHEY and CDR2 SVGEGT. The CDR3 bases are TGTGCCAGCAGTTATGGGACAGGGGCGAACCAAGAGACCCAGGACTTC. Translation gives CASSYGTGANQETQDF.

This clonotype appeared a single time. The chain combines TRBV30 with TRBJ2-1; no clear D gene. The CDR3 consists of 12 residues. Germline CDR1 GTSNPN, CDR2 SVGIG (reference sequence). V lost 3 bases, J lost 7 bases, and 10 bases lay in between. CDR3 coding DNA: TGTGCCTGGAGACCCCCGCGGAATGAGCAGTTCTTC. It encodes CAWRPPRNEQFF.

This clonotype was detected a few times. The chain couples TRBV29-1 to TRBJ2-1; possible D gene TRBD1, 6 bases. The J call may not be correct, given that the DNA end is closer to TRBJ2-7. Per germline, CDR1 SQVTM and CDR2 ANQGSEA. The CDR3 loop spans 14 amino acids. The CDR3 region is CSVELQGAYNEQYF. CDR3 DNA sequence: TGCAGCGTTGAATTACAGGGCGCCTACAATGAGCAGTACTTC.

Comments on this clonotype: A clone one base away is much larger, so this may be a read error. The gene calls are TRBV5-1 and TRBJ2-7, with D tentatively TRBD1 (7 bases). This CDR3 has 14 amino acids. Looked up from germline, CDR1 is SGHRS and CDR2 is YFSETQ. The DNA of the CDR3 is TGCGCCGGCAGCCACGGACAGGTGGGGGGAGAGCAGTACTTC. This sequence encodes CAGSHGQVGGEQYF.

This clonotype has a handful of counts. The V call is TRBV20-1, the J call TRBJ1-1, with 8 bases identical to TRBD1. CDR3 length: 15 amino acids. The germline CDR1 and CDR2 sequences are DFQATT and SNEGSKA (reference sequence). V was pared by 0 bases and J by 5 bases, with 8 bases of the junction left unmatched. The CDR3 DNA follows: TGCAGTGCTAGAGAGGTGGCAGGGGGCGGGACTGAAGCTTTCTTT. It translates to CSAREVAGGGTEAFF.

The chain links TRBV5-5 to TRBJ2-1; the match to TRBD2 covers 14 bases. There are 20 residues in the CDR3. The V gene end was trimmed by 0 bases and the J gene end by 6 bases; junction bases not matched to a gene: 14. CDR1 and CDR2 (germline): SGHKS, YYEKEE (reference sequence). The CDR3 loop reads CASSLAGTSGSRFGVNEQFF. CDR3 in DNA: TGTGCCAGCAGCTTGGCCGGGACTAGCGGGAGTAGGTTTGGGGTCAATGAGCAGTTCTTC.

This clonotype was observed many times. The chain joins TRBV4-1 to TRBJ1-2; D is unclear. Trimming stripped 0 bases from V and 5 bases from J, with 10 bases between. Germline V CDR1 and CDR2: MGHRA, YSYEKL. CDR3 length equals 14 residues. The CDR3 region is CASSQEATTYGYTF. DNA for the CDR3: TGCGCCAGCAGCCAAGAAGCTACGACATATGGCTACACCTTC.

With regard to this clonotype: With a much larger clone just one base away, this may be a read error. The chain recombines TRBV6-1 with TRBJ2-6, with 7 bases identical to TRBD1. Germline V gene data show CDR1 as MNHNS and CDR2 as SASEGT. Losses at the gene ends were 9 bases for V and 0 bases for J; bases not matched to a gene: 11. The CDR3 is made up of 17 amino acids. The CDR3 DNA is TGTGCCAGTACTCCGGGACAGCTCTTCTCTGGGGCCAACGTCCTGACTTTC. This translates into CASTPGQLFSGANVLTF.

This clonotype was counted a few times. V is TRBV20-1 and J is TRBJ1-1, with 7 positions matching TRBD1. Germline-derived CDR1 and CDR2 are DFQATT and SNEGSKA (reference sequence). V shed 0 bases and J 3 bases; nucleotides not matched to a gene: 7. The CDR3 runs 15 residues. As DNA, the CDR3 is TGCAGTGCTAGAGAAGGTGGACAGGCGTACACTGAAGCTTTCTTT. It translates to CSAREGGQAYTEAFF.

This clonotype was seen many times. The genes are TRBV7-9 and TRBJ2-1; D remains unclear. Germline V lookup: CDR1 SEHNR, CDR2 FQNEAQ (reference sequence). CDR3 length: 12 amino acids. Trimming took 5 bases from V and 8 from J, leaving 10 bases between them. CDR3 in DNA: TGTGCCAGCAGCCTTCCGATGGATGAGCAGTTCTTC. Protein: CASSLPMDEQFF.

This clonotype was counted between two and nine times. It is likely a read error, because the conserved phenylalanine at the end of the CDR3 is missing. The chain joins TRBV2 to TRBJ2-1; possible D gene TRBD2, 6 bases. The CDR3 sequence is 14 residues long. Between the trimmed V and J ends, which lost 6 bases and 3 bases, there was a span of 12 bases. Germline V lookup: CDR1 SNHLY, CDR2 FYNNEI. The CDR3 nucleotides read TGTGCCAGCAGGGCTCCGGGACTCTACAATGAGCAGTTCGTC. This gives the protein CASRAPGLYNEQFV.